Following are 6 T cell receptor beta chains from one sample sequenced in a study of cytomegalovirus exposure and HLA in healthy donors (dated by TCRdb to the late 2010s). The library was obtained by the immunoSEQ multiplex PCR assay. For the multiplex PCR, a mixture combining 60 forward primers for TCR Vbeta segments and 13 reverse primers for TCR Jbeta segments was used. The source is immuneACCESS, and TCRdb retained only in-frame sequences with V and J called. Part of the clones is not carried over; for the studies checked, unresolved V genes explain less than half of this, and the remainder is unexplained. This sample holds 30,000 to 35,000 clones; less than 75% were observed only once. The leading ten clones occupy around 10% of the sample. Input material: PBMCs. The receptor source for this set is a man aged 35 to 55 in good health and CMV-seropositive.

The chain couples TRBV20-1 to TRBJ2-1; no definite D call. The CDR3 sequence is 10 residues long. The germline gives CDR1 DFQATT, CDR2 SNEGSKA (reference sequence). This CDR3 reads CSPRNNEQFF. The CDR3 DNA reads as TGCAGCCCGCGCAACAATGAGCAGTTCTTC.

V and J are TRBV9 and TRBJ1-1, with a tentative D call TRBD1 (6 bases). There are 15 residues in the CDR3. V was trimmed by 0 bases and J by 5 bases, leaving 14 bases between them. Germline loops: CDR1 SGDLS, CDR2 YYNGEE. CDR3 residues: CASSVGVTGQTEAFF. The CDR3 DNA is TGTGCCAGCAGCGTAGGTGTAACAGGGCAAACTGAAGCTTTCTTT. Using reference TRBV9 and TRBJ1-1 for the parts outside the CDR3, the full variable domain is DSGVTQTPKHLITATGQRVTLRCSPRSGDLSVYWYQQSLDQGLQFLIQYYNGEERAKGNILERFSAQQFPDLHSELNLSSLELGDSALYFCASSVGVTGQTEAFFGQGTRLTVV.

V usage is TRBV5-5 and J usage is TRBJ2-3; the D gene is possibly TRBD2 (6 bases). Germline values: CDR1 SGHKS, CDR2 YYEKEE (reference sequence). V lost 5 bases, J lost 2 bases, and 15 bases lay in between. The CDR3 runs 15 residues. The CDR3 is CASRTVGGSTDTQYF. The CDR3 nucleotides are TGTGCCAGCAGAACGGTGGGAGGTTCCACAGATACGCAGTATTTT.

The V call is TRBV11-3, the J call TRBJ2-5; D is perhaps TRBD1 (7 bases). CDR3 length equals 16 residues. The germline gives CDR1 SGHNT, CDR2 YENEEA. V was trimmed by 2 bases and J by 5 bases, leaving 18 bases between them. The DNA for the CDR3 is TGTGCCAGCAGCTTACTATACCGGGACAGCGGGGAGACCCAGTACTTC. Translation: CASSLLYRDSGETQYF.

V gene TRBV5-1 combines with J gene TRBJ1-4; 7 bases align to TRBD1. Losses at the gene ends were 3 bases for V and 8 bases for J; bases not matched to a gene: 7. The germline V gene encodes CDR1 SGHRS and CDR2 YFSETQ. This CDR3 region has 14 residues. The CDR3 DNA follows: TGCGCCAGCAGCTCAGGGGGGTCAGAAGAAAAACTGTTTTTT. Translated, it gives CASSSGGSEEKLFF.

This clone has more than one count but fewer than ten. The rearrangement uses TRBV5-1 and TRBJ2-6; 7 bases map to TRBD1. Trimming at V came to 4 bases and at J to 2 bases, leaving 3 bases not matched to a gene. CDR1 and CDR2 from the germline V gene are SGHRS and YFSETQ. The CDR3 totals 15 residues. For the CDR3, the DNA is TGCGCCAGCAGCGTCGGGACAGCTGGGGCCAACGTCCTGACTTTC. Protein: CASSVGTAGANVLTF.